Below, 24 T cell receptor beta chains from the same sample are listed, as sequenced in a study of T-cell reconstitution after alpha-beta-depleted transplantation in children (dated by TCRdb to between 2015 and 2016). The method behind the library was PCR. Sequencing instrument: Illumina HiSeq 2500. To normalize quantification of the TCRbeta repertoire, the TCR libraries were built with molecular barcoding that relied on unique molecular identifiers. The public reads were quality trimmed at Q25 with fastp and then assembled into clones with MiXCR by TCRdb, keeping productive beta chains. Every distinct CDR3 protein forms one entry, paired with its most common genes and DNA. This sample holds over 300,000 distinct CDR3 sequences; about a tenth were observed only once. The top ten clones comprise 2% to 2.5% of the sample. Sequenced material: PBMCs from the stem cell graft donor, taken from the stem cell graft. These receptor sequences come from a human donor who donated a stem cell graft to a child with acute lymphoblastic leukemia.

This clonotype was counted at least ten times. The chain has TRBV10-3 and TRBJ2-7; 8 bases match TRBD2. Germline V CDR1 and CDR2: ENHRY, SYGVKD. There are 13 residues in the CDR3. Trimming removed 6 bases from V and 6 bases from J; junction bases left unmatched: 7. DNA of the CDR3: TGTGCCATCAGCCCTGGACGGGAGGGCGAGCAGTACTTC. It codes for CAISPGREGEQYF.

In its sample, this clonotype was seen a few times. V gene TRBV29-1 combines with J gene TRBJ2-1, with D perhaps being TRBD1 or TRBD2 (5 bases each). Trimming removed 4 bases at V and 0 bases at J, with 13 bases between. The CDR3 spans 15 residues. Germline values: CDR1 SQVTM, CDR2 ANQGSEA. CDR3 amino acids: CSVAWGTRSYNEQFF. DNA for the CDR3: TGCAGCGTTGCCTGGGGGACCCGCTCCTACAATGAGCAGTTCTTC.

This clonotype was counted between two and nine times. The chain joins TRBV4-2 to TRBJ2-2; no clear D. Germline V gene sequence: CDR1 LGHNA, CDR2 YNFKEQ. The CDR3 runs to 15 residues. V lost 0 bases, J lost 3 bases, and 8 bases lay in between. The CDR3: CASSQDSGDTGELFF. In nucleotides, the CDR3 is TGTGCCAGCAGCCAAGACTCTGGGGACACCGGGGAGCTGTTTTTT.

The rearrangement joins TRBV29-1 to TRBJ2-7; 8 bases are a match to TRBD1. CDR1 SQVTM and CDR2 ANQGSEA come from the germline V gene. This CDR3 contains 13 residues. J lost 6 bases, V lost 4 bases, and 8 bases had no gene match. The CDR3 DNA follows: TGCAGCGTTGGGCAGGGGGCGCCGGCCGAGCAGTACTTC. Translated, it gives CSVGQGAPAEQYF.

This sequence joins TRBV7-9 and TRBJ1-2, with D unclear. Germline CDR1 reads SEHNR; CDR2 reads FQNEAQ (reference sequence). The CDR3 totals 13 residues. Trimming pared 0 bases from V and 7 bases from J, leaving 9 bases between. CDR3 coding DNA: TGTGCCAGCAGCTTAGCTGGCTCGGTTGGCTACACCTTC. Its protein is CASSLAGSVGYTF.

This clonotype was recorded once. The chain recombines TRBV18 with TRBJ1-2, with D maybe TRBD1 (6 bases). CDR1 KGHSH and CDR2 LQKENI come from the germline V gene. The CDR3 spans 14 residues. Trimming took 5 bases from V and 2 from J, leaving 12 bases between them. The CDR3 bases are TGTGCCAGCTCATCTACCACAGGGAACTATGGCTACACCTTC. Its translation is CASSSTTGNYGYTF. The whole variable domain, remainder taken from reference TRBV18 and TRBJ1-2, is NAGVMQNPRHLVRRRGQEARLRCSPMKGHSHVYWYRQLPEEGLKFMVYLQKENIIDESGMPKERFSAEFPKEGPSILRIQQVVRGDSAAYFCASSSTTGNYGYTFGSGTRLTVV.

This clonotype has just a few counts. J is TRBJ2-1 and V is TRBV20-1; maybe TRBD2 (6 bases). This CDR3 has 15 residues. Trimming took 3 bases from V and 12 from J, leaving 24 bases between them. CDR1 is DFQATT, CDR2 SNEGSKA, per germline (reference sequence). The CDR3 DNA reads as TGCAGTGCTAGTGATCCTAGCGTCAACCTCGAAGTGCAGTTCTTC. It translates to CSASDPSVNLEVQFF.

The chain employs TRBV19 and TRBJ2-1; 8 bases match TRBD2. Germline V lookup: CDR1 LNHDA, CDR2 SQIVND (reference sequence). V lost 4 bases, J lost 4 bases, and 9 bases stayed unmatched. CDR3 size: 16 residues. The CDR3 DNA reads as TGTGCCAGTAGTAAACCTCCGGGACTAGTGTACAATGAGCAGTTCTTC. This sequence encodes CASSKPPGLVYNEQFF. Complete variable domain (other parts from reference TRBV19 and TRBJ2-1): DGGITQSPKYLFRKEGQNVTLSCEQNLNHDAMYWYRQDPGQGLRLIYYSQIVNDFQKGDIAEGYSVSREKKESFPLTVTSAQKNPTAFYLCASSKPPGLVYNEQFFGPGTRLTVL.

This clonotype was counted between two and nine times. V usage is TRBV14 and J usage is TRBJ2-3; 8 nucleotides align to TRBD2. The V gene's germline CDR1 is SGHDN and CDR2 FVKESK. The CDR3 length is 16 residues. V shed 1 base and J 2 bases; nucleotides not matched to a gene: 5. The CDR3 sequence: CASSQVGGRLTDTQYF. The CDR3 bases are TGTGCCAGCAGCCAAGTGGGCGGGAGGCTCACAGATACGCAGTATTTT. Together with reference TRBV14 and TRBJ2-3, the CDR3 gives the full variable domain: EAGVTQFPSHSVIEKGQTVTLRCDPISGHDNLYWYRRVMGKEIKFLLHFVKESKQDESGMPNNRFLAERTGGTYSTLKVQPAELEDSGVYFCASSQVGGRLTDTQYFGPGTRLTVL.

The chain recombines TRBV20-1 with TRBJ1-2, with D possibly matching TRBD1 (5 bases). Germline values: CDR1 DFQATT, CDR2 SNEGSKA (reference sequence). The ends were cut back, 3 bases at V and 5 bases at J, with 16 bases in the middle. CDR3 size: 14 residues. The DNA of the CDR3 is TGCAGTGCTAGCCGGCGACAGTTTGGTTATGGCTACACCTTC. Amino acids: CSASRRQFGYGYTF.

This clonotype has ten or more counts. The rearrangement joins TRBV20-1 to TRBJ2-1; 8 nucleotides agree with TRBD1. The length of the CDR3 is 13 residues. V lost 3 bases, J lost 9 bases, and 7 bases stayed unmatched. Germline CDR1 DFQATT, CDR2 SNEGSKA (reference sequence). CDR3 coding DNA: TGCAGTGCTAGCAGGGATGGACAGGGTGAGCAGTTCTTC. Translation gives CSASRDGQGEQFF.

This clonotype was seen at least ten times. The rearrangement links TRBV15 to TRBJ2-5; D may be TRBD1 (5 bases). V lost 5 bases and J lost 5, with 12 bases in between. The CDR3 runs to 13 residues. Looked up from germline, CDR1 is LNHNV and CDR2 is YYDKDF (reference sequence). The CDR3 nucleotides are TGTGCCACCAGCTCCCAGGGTTCCGAGACCCAGTACTTC. Protein product: CATSSQGSETQYF. The full variable domain, its missing parts supplied by reference TRBV15 and TRBJ2-5, is DAMVIQNPRYQVTQFGKPVTLSCSQTLNHNVMYWYQQKSSQAPKLLFHYYDKDFNNEADTPDNFQSRRPNTSFCFLDIRSPGLGDTAMYLCATSSQGSETQYFGPGTRLLVL.

The rearrangement uses TRBV5-1 and TRBJ2-7, with D tentatively TRBD1 (5 bases). Germline CDR1 and CDR2: SGHRS and YFSETQ. V was clipped by 1 base and J by 5 bases, with 13 bases between them. CDR3 size: 14 residues. The CDR3 nucleotides read TGCGCCAGCAGCTTGTACCAGGGTGGGCACGAGCAGTACTTC. Residues: CASSLYQGGHEQYF.

This clonotype has at least ten counts. Sequence at one end of the junction differs from germline and may be a read error. The rearrangement uses TRBV7-3 and TRBJ1-1; 8 positions agree with TRBD1. CDR3 size: 13 residues. In germline, CDR1 is SGHTA, CDR2 FQGTGA. The CDR3 nucleotides are TGCGCCAGCAGCTTGGACAGGGACACTGAAGCTTTCTTT. It encodes CASSLDRDTEAFF.

This clonotype was counted at least ten times. V usage is TRBV9 and J usage is TRBJ2-5, with D possibly matching TRBD2 (6 bases). The CDR3 is made up of 15 amino acids. Trimming took 3 bases from V and 4 from J, leaving 16 bases between them. Per the germline V gene, CDR1 is SGDLS and CDR2 is YYNGEE. The CDR3: CASSAGVGGRETQYF. Written as DNA, the CDR3 is TGTGCCAGCAGCGCGGGGGTTGGAGGTCGAGAGACCCAGTACTTC.

This clonotype was counted a few times. V usage is TRBV7-8 and J usage is TRBJ2-2, with 15 bases aligning to TRBD2. The germline gives CDR1 SGHVS, CDR2 FQNEAQ. The CDR3 extends over 16 amino acids. The V gene end was trimmed by 5 bases and the J gene end by 12 bases; junction bases not matched to a gene: 10. CDR3 coding DNA: TGTGCCAGCAGCAACAACGGACTAGCGGGAGGGGGGCAGCTGTTTTTT. This encodes CASSNNGLAGGGQLFF.

This clonotype was counted at least ten times. CDR3 in DNA: TGTGCCAGCAGTTACCGCTATTCCTACGAGCAGTACTTC. This codes for CASSYRYSYEQYF. V and J are TRBV6-5 and TRBJ2-7, with D hard to call. V was clipped by 2 bases and J by 1 base, with 6 bases between them. Germline CDR1 and CDR2: MNHEY and SVGAGI. The CDR3 covers 13 residues.

This clonotype was found a few times. The gene calls are TRBV2 and TRBJ2-2; D may match TRBD1 or TRBD2 (5 bases each). This CDR3 is 17 amino acids long. Germline V gene data show CDR1 as SNHLY and CDR2 as FYNNEI. V lost 6 bases and J lost 3, with 20 bases in between. The CDR3 nucleotides read TGTGCCAGCAGAAACGGGGCAGGAGGAAGGTACACCGGGGAGCTGTTTTTT. Translated: CASRNGAGGRYTGELFF.

This clonotype was counted at least ten times. The rearrangement links TRBV7-2 to TRBJ2-7; possible D gene TRBD1, 5 bases. The ends were cut back, 1 base at V and 2 bases at J, with 9 bases in the middle. Germline CDR1 SGHTA, CDR2 FQGNSA. The CDR3 has 14 residues. As DNA, the CDR3 is TGTGCCAGCAGCTTAGGACAGCATACCTACGAGCAGTACTTC. Residues: CASSLGQHTYEQYF.

The chain employs TRBV20-1 and TRBJ1-5; possible D gene TRBD1, 5 bases. CDR3 length: 13 residues. CDR1 and CDR2 from the germline V gene are DFQATT and SNEGSKA (reference sequence). The V end lost 2 bases, the J end lost 6 bases, and 11 bases lay between the germline ends. CDR3 coding DNA: TGCAGTGCTAGACAAGGGGTGGGTCAGCCCCAGCATTTT. It specifies CSARQGVGQPQHF.

The CDR3 DNA sequence: TGTGCCAGCAGCTTGGCTCGACAGGGAACCGGGGAGCTGTTTTTT. This gives the protein CASSLARQGTGELFF. The gene calls are TRBV7-2 and TRBJ2-2; 7 bases agree with TRBD1. The CDR3 length is 15 residues. The V gene's germline CDR1 is SGHTA and CDR2 FQGNSA. Losses at the gene ends were 3 bases for V and 5 bases for J; bases not matched to a gene: 6. Combining the CDR3 with reference TRBV7-2 and TRBJ2-2 gives the whole variable domain GAGVSQSPSNKVTEKGKDVELRCDPISGHTALYWYRQSLGQGLEFLIYFQGNSAPDKSGLPSDRFSAERTGGSVSTLTIQRTQQEDSAVYLCASSLARQGTGELFFGEGSRLTVL.

In this sample, this clonotype turned up many times. The chain carries TRBV20-1 and TRBJ2-1; D is perhaps TRBD1 or TRBD2 (5 bases each). Germline V gene lookup returns CDR1 DFQATT and CDR2 SNEGSKA (reference sequence). The CDR3 extends over 13 amino acids. Trimming pared 3 bases from V and 10 bases from J, leaving 16 bases between. The CDR3: CSASDSGTGEQFF. The CDR3 bases are TGCAGTGCTAGTGATTCCGGGACGGGGGAGCAGTTCTTC.

V gene TRBV5-5 combines with J gene TRBJ1-1; D is undetermined. The germline gives CDR1 SGHKS, CDR2 YYEKEE (reference sequence). V lost 2 bases, J lost 2 bases, and 7 bases lay in between. The CDR3 sequence is 13 residues long. CDR3 nucleotides: TGTGCCAGCAGCTTTACCCCCAACACTGAAGCTTTCTTT. It is translated as CASSFTPNTEAFF.

This clonotype showed up many times. The CDR3 region is CASSLGLAGRDEQFF. CDR3 nucleotides: TGCGCCAGCAGCTTGGGCCTAGCGGGACGGGATGAGCAGTTCTTC. The chain joins TRBV5-1 to TRBJ2-1, with 9 bases aligning to TRBD2. The CDR3 runs 15 residues. The V and J ends lost 0 bases and 8 bases, in that order; junction bases with no gene match: 6. Germline assignment: CDR1 SGHRS and CDR2 YFSETQ.